Following are 25 T cell receptor beta chains from one sample sequenced in a study of T cells after yellow fever vaccination. TCRdb called the 5' RACE reads again in MiXCR, with one record for every CDR3 protein. The data hold about 85,000 distinct CDR3 sequences, with 13% observed a single time. Source: CD8+ T cells not binding an NS4B(214-222) dextramer, sorted from PBMCs, taken less than 25 days after the first yellow fever vaccination. The receptor set was obtained from a man aged 18 to 30 who received the YFV17D yellow fever vaccine.

At least ten counts were recorded for this clonotype. The chain recombines TRBV5-5 with TRBJ2-3, with D perhaps given as TRBD1 or TRBD2 (6 bases each). Per germline, CDR1 SGHKS and CDR2 YYEKEE (reference sequence). This CDR3 has 15 residues. V was shortened by 1 base and J by 1 base, with 10 bases between the two germline ends. The CDR3 coding sequence is TGTGCCAGCAGCTTGAGGGGGGACGGCACAGATACGCAGTATTTT. Protein sequence: CASSLRGDGTDTQYF.

This clonotype was seen a handful of times. The J gene is TRBJ2-7, the V gene TRBV13; D is ambiguous. The germline CDR1 and CDR2 sequences are PRHDT and FYEKMQ (reference sequence). Trimming took 0 bases from V and 3 from J, leaving 9 bases between them. The CDR3 sequence is 14 residues long. This CDR3 is CASSLGGGYYEQYF. In nucleotides, the CDR3 is TGTGCCAGCAGCTTAGGCGGCGGTTACTACGAGCAGTACTTC.

In its sample, this clonotype was seen a few times. The rearrangement links TRBV5-6 to TRBJ2-7; tentative D call: TRBD2 (7 bases). The CDR3 runs to 14 residues. The ends were cut back, 4 bases at V and 3 bases at J, with 14 bases in the middle. CDR1 is SGHDT, CDR2 YYEEEE, per germline. The chain's CDR3 is CASSPGLGGYEQYF. The CDR3 DNA reads TGTGCCAGCAGCCCCGGACTAGGGGGCTACGAGCAGTACTTC.

This clonotype was seen a handful of times. The chain employs TRBV2 and TRBJ2-5; D gene unclear. Trimming removed 3 bases from V and 7 bases from J, with 12 bases in between. The length of the CDR3 is 13 residues. Looked up from germline, CDR1 is SNHLY and CDR2 is FYNNEI. The CDR3 nucleotides read TGTGCCAGCAGTGAGCCCAGAAGGAGGACCCAGTACTTC. This codes for CASSEPRRRTQYF. Together with reference TRBV2 and TRBJ2-5, the CDR3 gives the full variable domain: EPEVTQTPSHQVTQMGQEVILRCVPISNHLYFYWYRQILGQKVEFLVSFYNNEISEKSEIFDDQFSVERPDGSNFTLKIRSTKLEDSAMYFCASSEPRRRTQYFGPGTRLLVL.

A few counts support this clonotype. V gene TRBV12-5 combines with J gene TRBJ1-2; 8 positions match TRBD1. Trimming cost V 6 bases and J 3 bases; bases outside gene matches: 6. Germline V gene lookup returns CDR1 LGHNT and CDR2 FRNRAP. The CDR3 spans 14 residues. The CDR3, as DNA: TGTGCTAGTGGCAGACAGGGGAGTGACTATGGCTACACCTTC. Amino acid sequence: CASGRQGSDYGYTF. Full variable domain (missing parts from reference TRBV12-5 and TRBJ1-2): DARVTQTPRHKVTEMGQEVTMRCQPILGHNTVFWYRQTMMQGLELLAYFRNRAPLDDSGMPKDRFSAEMPDATLATLKIQPSEPRDSAVYFCASGRQGSDYGYTFGSGTRLTVV.

The chain combines TRBV5-1 with TRBJ2-1; 7 bases match TRBD1. Germline CDR1 is SGHRS and CDR2 is YFSETQ. CDR3 size: 14 residues. Losses at the gene ends were 0 bases for V and 6 bases for J; bases not matched to a gene: 3. Written as DNA, the CDR3 is TGCGCCAGCAGCTTGGAGGGGGCCTTCAATGAGCAGTTCTTC. This encodes CASSLEGAFNEQFF.

The chain is built from TRBV6-1 and TRBJ2-1, with TRBD1 identical over 7 bases. Germline CDR1 reads MNHNS; CDR2 reads SASEGT. V lost 4 bases, J lost 2 bases, and 5 bases stayed unmatched. The CDR3 is 15 residues long. The CDR3 reads CASSGDSLTYNEQFF. As DNA, the CDR3 is TGTGCCAGCAGTGGGGACAGTTTGACCTACAATGAGCAGTTCTTC.

This clonotype appeared a few times. The rearrangement joins TRBV19 to TRBJ2-7; unclear D gene. Per the germline V gene, CDR1 is LNHDA and CDR2 is SQIVND (reference sequence). The CDR3 has 15 residues. Deletions cut 0 bases from V and 2 bases from J, with 11 bases between. CDR3 protein: CASSIDSASTYEQYF. CDR3 DNA sequence: TGTGCCAGTAGTATAGATTCGGCCAGCACCTACGAGCAGTACTTC.

This clonotype was seen a handful of times. The V call is TRBV25-1, the J call TRBJ1-6, with D uncertain. Between the trimmed V and J ends, which lost 3 bases and 8 bases, there was a span of 5 bases. Germline assignment: CDR1 MGHDK and CDR2 SYGVNS. The CDR3 is 12 residues long. As DNA, the CDR3 is TGTGCCAGCAGTGAGGGTTATTCACCCCTCCACTTT. Its translation is CASSEGYSPLHF.

This chain joins TRBV7-6 and TRBJ2-1; D is possibly TRBD2 (6 bases). The ends were cut back, 3 bases at V and 1 base at J, with 13 bases in the middle. This CDR3 contains 16 residues. The V gene's germline CDR1 is SGHVS and CDR2 FNYEAQ. The CDR3, as DNA: TGTGCCAGCAGCTTTTCGGGGGACCCGTCCTACAATGAGCAGTTCTTC. Translated, it gives CASSFSGDPSYNEQFF. The whole variable domain, filled in from reference TRBV7-6 and TRBJ2-1, reads GAGVSQSPRYKVTKRGQDVALRCDPISGHVSLYWYRQALGQGPEFLTYFNYEAQQDKSGLPNDRFSAERPEGSISTLTIQRTEQRDSAMYRCASSFSGDPSYNEQFFGPGTRLTVL.

J is TRBJ2-2 and V is TRBV27, with D unclear. V was pared by 3 bases and J by 0 bases, with 14 bases between. The germline gives CDR1 MNHEY, CDR2 SMNVEV (reference sequence). The CDR3 is made up of 17 amino acids. The CDR3 DNA reads TGTGCCAGCAGTTTGTATTTCGCCCCCGCGAACACCGGGGAGCTGTTTTTT. This gives the protein CASSLYFAPANTGELFF.

The rearrangement links TRBV12-3 or TRBV12-4 to TRBJ2-3; 11 bases align to TRBD2. V lost 4 bases and J lost 2; bases outside the gene matches: 5. The length of the CDR3 is 16 residues. The CDR3 loop is CASSSTSGTTTDTQYF. The CDR3 bases are TGTGCCAGCAGTTCGACTAGCGGGACTACCACAGATACGCAGTATTTT.

The rearrangement links TRBV18 to TRBJ2-1; no clear D. The V gene's germline CDR1 is KGHSH and CDR2 LQKENI. V lost 3 bases and J lost 2, with 14 bases in between. CDR3 size: 16 residues. The CDR3: CASSPPEPGAYNEQFF. As DNA, the CDR3 is TGTGCCAGCTCACCCCCGGAGCCTGGGGCCTACAATGAGCAGTTCTTC.

This clonotype was counted a few times. V is TRBV6-5 and J is TRBJ1-1; D remains unclear. Trimming cost V 4 bases and J 0 bases, with 9 bases left between them. This CDR3 region has 14 residues. Germline CDR1 MNHEY, CDR2 SVGAGI. DNA of the CDR3: TGTGCCAGCAGTTCCACGGTCCTGAACACTGAAGCTTTCTTT. Translating gives CASSSTVLNTEAFF.

The chain recombines TRBV20-1 with TRBJ2-5; tentatively, D is TRBD1 (5 bases). The CDR3 runs 14 residues. V was trimmed by 4 bases and J by 9 bases, leaving 21 bases between them. CDR1 and CDR2 from the germline V gene are DFQATT and SNEGSKA (reference sequence). For the CDR3, the DNA is TGCAGTGCTACCCCAGGCAGGGCCCCTCTTGCCCAGTACTTC. Its translation: CSATPGRAPLAQYF.

This clonotype showed up just a few times. V gene TRBV6-1 combines with J gene TRBJ1-2; 7 bases match TRBD1. CDR3 size: 16 residues. Trimming took 0 bases from V and 4 from J; bases not matched to a gene: 8. Germline loops: CDR1 MNHNS, CDR2 SASEGT. The CDR3: CASSEAYRTGSYGYTF. For the CDR3, the DNA is TGTGCCAGCAGTGAAGCGTACAGGACAGGATCCTATGGCTACACCTTC.

J is TRBJ2-2 and V is TRBV6-5; D may be TRBD1 or TRBD2 (6 bases each). CDR1 and CDR2 (germline): MNHEY, SVGAGI. V was cut by 7 bases and J by 2 bases, with 17 bases left in between. The CDR3 extends over 16 amino acids. The CDR3 protein is CASTYGLGGNTGELFF. The CDR3 nucleotides read TGTGCCAGCACCTACGGGTTGGGGGGCAACACCGGGGAGCTGTTTTTT.

The chain has TRBV20-1 and TRBJ2-1; 9 bases are shared with TRBD2. CDR3 length: 15 residues. Unmatched junction bases numbered 6, after V lost 3 bases and J lost 3 bases. The V gene's germline CDR1 is DFQATT and CDR2 SNEGSKA (reference sequence). CDR3 residues: CSASKRGANYNEQFF. CDR3 DNA: TGCAGTGCTAGTAAGCGGGGGGCTAACTACAATGAGCAGTTCTTC.

V and J are TRBV6-5 and TRBJ2-5; 9 positions match TRBD1. The germline V gene encodes CDR1 MNHEY and CDR2 SVGAGI. V shed 5 bases and J 6 bases; nucleotides not matched to a gene: 7. The CDR3 consists of 14 residues. DNA for the CDR3: TGTGCCAGCAGTCACAGGGGGCGAGTTCAGACCCAGTACTTC. It specifies CASSHRGRVQTQYF.

The CDR3, as DNA: TGTGCCAGTAGTATACTGAGCTCCTATAATTCACCCCTCCACTTT. The encoded protein is CASSILSSYNSPLHF. The chain joins TRBV19 to TRBJ1-6; D unresolved. The germline V gene encodes CDR1 LNHDA and CDR2 SQIVND (reference sequence). This CDR3 region has 15 residues. V lost 2 bases and J lost 0, with 5 bases in between.

This clonotype turned up a few times. The gene calls are TRBV9 and TRBJ2-5; the D call may be TRBD1 or TRBD2 (5 bases each). The V end was cut by 3 bases, the J end by 0 bases, with 12 bases between. Germline V gene sequence: CDR1 SGDLS, CDR2 YYNGEE. The CDR3 is made up of 15 amino acids. The CDR3 reads CASSAPGPYQETQYF. The DNA of the CDR3 is TGTGCCAGCAGCGCCCCGGGACCCTACCAAGAGACCCAGTACTTC.

The rearrangement links TRBV6-2 or TRBV6-3 to TRBJ2-5, with a possible D match to TRBD2 (6 bases). V was trimmed by 4 bases and J by 7 bases, leaving 13 bases between them. CDR1 and CDR2 (germline): MNHEY, SVGEGT. This CDR3 region has 13 residues. The DNA for the CDR3 is TGTGCCAGCAGTTGGGGAGGACATCTGACCCAGTACTTC. This codes for CASSWGGHLTQYF.

This clonotype was observed a handful of times. The chain employs TRBV12-3 or TRBV12-4 and TRBJ2-2; D gene unclear. The CDR3 consists of 13 residues. Between the trimmed V and J ends, which lost 3 bases and 7 bases, there was a span of 9 bases. For the CDR3, the DNA is TGTGCCAGCAGTTTTCCGGGCCGCGGGGAGCTGTTTTTT. Amino acid sequence: CASSFPGRGELFF.

This chain connects TRBV4-1 to TRBJ2-5, with no clear D. Germline V gene sequence: CDR1 MGHRA, CDR2 YSYEKL. CDR3 length: 14 amino acids. The V gene lost 1 base and the J gene lost 6 bases, with 12 bases spanning the gap. CDR3 protein: CASSQVSGLKTQYF. The CDR3, as DNA: TGCGCCAGCAGCCAAGTCTCGGGTCTGAAGACCCAGTACTTC.

This clonotype was seen only a few times. The genes are TRBV12-3 or TRBV12-4 and TRBJ2-1; TRBD1 matches 8 bases. Germline trimming cut 6 bases from V and 16 bases from J; bases unmatched to any gene: 8. The CDR3 spans 11 residues. Here the CDR3 DNA reads TGTGCCAGCAGCCTCGGACAGGGTGAATTCTTC. Its translation is CASSLGQGEFF.